This T cell receptor (beta chain) was sequenced in a study of blood T cell repertoires in COVID-19 (dated by TCRdb to 2018 to 2021). At the level of the whole study: Samples from collaborators originated in the United States, Italy and Spain and spanned both the acute and convalescent phases of COVID-19. The material from the prospective study consisted of cDNA or gDNA derived from T cells, B-cell-depleted T cells, or PBMCs. Subjects who had been exposed to COVID-19, were actively infected with it, or had recovered from it provided the deeply sampled blood TCRbeta repertoires that made up the dataset. Samples were obtained from the ongoing ImmuneRACE study (first 160 participants) and from roughly 1,300 subjects provided by 6 global collaborators. Where HLA class I and class II types were available, the types were taken from metadata supplied by the sample provider, not from assay-based typing. The repertoires were released in a freely available public database intended as a resource for research on the immune response to SARS-CoV-2. Sample metadata almost always included a de-identified subject ID, COVID-19 status, age in years and sex.

V and J are trimmed by 5 bases and 1 base, and the gene matches miss 11 bases of the junction. The CDR3, from cysteine to phenylalanine, totals 17 residues. Just the 51-base CDR3 DNA is kept, in frame starting at base 1. CDR1 and CDR2 are read off the germline V gene (reference sequence) as SEHNR and FQNEAQ. TCRbeta CDR3 regions were amplified from genomic DNA by means of the immunoSEQ Assay, a bias-controlled multiplex PCR. The paper's processing steps were these. The number of nucleated cells in each sample was estimated by amplification of reference gene primers within the assay. To quantify the absolute abundance of each unique TCRbeta CDR3 rearrangement, sequence reads were collapsed and filtered. For each sample, productive Simpson clonality was calculated as the square root of Simpson's diversity index across productive rearrangements. TCRdb retrieved this table from immuneACCESS and kept in-frame rearrangements only. Not all clones are present; in checked studies, unresolved V genes account for under half, and no reason is known for the remainder. V, J and clone size are those of that table, while D and trimming were read from the DNA. The sample table shows some 200,000 clones, and roughly 84% are seen once. Approximately 5.1% of the sample is taken by the ten largest.

Results the study describes overall, beyond this receptor: Clinical and demographic metadata were provided uncurated, with the amount varying by source and participant.

With regard to this clone: Its antigen specificity is not known. No base qualities exist here, and no much larger clone lies one base off it.

A second Seattle source provided samples from volunteer blood donors who had recovered from COVID-19. Each collaborating institution followed its own protocols to collect whole blood in K2EDTA tubes. Collaborator samples were shipped for TCRbeta analysis as frozen whole blood, isolated PBMCs, or DNA extracted from either sample type. The TCR originated in a woman aged 60-75 years who had recovered from COVID-19. Sequenced sample: peripheral blood. The sequence links TRBV7-9 to TRBJ2-4; 7 bases in between match TRBD2. The DNA is TGTGCCAGCAGCCCGCTCAGACTAGCCAGCGCCAAAAACATTCAGTACTTC. This codes for CASSPLRLASAKNIQYF.